These 7 T cell receptor beta chains share one sample of origin, sequenced in a study of blood T cell repertoires in COVID-19. Clones were read by immunoSEQ multiplex PCR, and TCRdb kept only the in-frame ones, dropping some. The sample includes 85,000 to 130,000 clones, 76% of them seen just once. The specimen sequenced was peripheral blood. Every receptor here comes from an elderly man with COVID-19, enrolled during active disease.

This clone is a singleton in its sample. This chain joins TRBV27 and TRBJ1-4; a possible D gene is TRBD1 (5 bases). This CDR3 is built from 13 residues. Looked up from germline, CDR1 is MNHEY and CDR2 is SMNVEV (reference sequence). V was clipped by 5 bases and J by 5 bases, with 9 bases between them. For the CDR3, the DNA is TGTGCCAGCAGTCAGAGGACAAATGAAAAACTGTTTTTT. Translated, it gives CASSQRTNEKLFF.

In nucleotides, the CDR3 is TGTGCCAGCAGTTCCTCGGGAGCGGGAGCTTACGAGCAGTACTTC. The encoded protein is CASSSSGAGAYEQYF. V is TRBV28 and J is TRBJ2-7, with TRBD2 matching over 8 bases. V was pared by 4 bases and J by 4 bases, with 9 bases of the junction left unmatched. The CDR3 length is 15 residues. Germline lookup yields CDR1 MDHEN and CDR2 SYDVKM.

The chain combines TRBV5-4 with TRBJ2-6, with D unclear. The CDR3 extends over 14 amino acids. Trimming removed 5 bases from V and 0 bases from J, with 6 bases in between. Germline V gene lookup returns CDR1 SGHNT and CDR2 YYREEE (reference sequence). CDR3 DNA: TGTGCCAGCAGTCGTAGCTCTGGGGCCAACGTCCTGACTTTC. Its translation is CASSRSSGANVLTF.

This clone was seen only a few times. V usage is TRBV6-5 and J usage is TRBJ1-5; D is perhaps TRBD1 (6 bases). Germline V gene sequence: CDR1 MNHEY, CDR2 SVGAGI. The CDR3 is 13 residues long. Trimming cost V 2 bases and J 6 bases, with 8 bases left between them. The CDR3, as DNA: TGTGCCAGCAGTTACGACAGGACTCAGCCCCAGCATTTT. This encodes CASSYDRTQPQHF.

This clone was seen more than once but under ten times. CDR3 sequence reads: CASSLAGTAYEQYF. For the CDR3, the DNA is TGCGCCAGCAGCTTGGCTGGGACAGCCTACGAGCAGTACTTC. The chain joins TRBV5-1 to TRBJ2-7; 7 bases are a match to TRBD1. Germline values: CDR1 SGHRS, CDR2 YFSETQ. Unmatched junction bases numbered 2, after V lost 0 bases and J lost 2 bases. There are 14 residues in the CDR3.

This chain uses TRBV6-1 with TRBJ2-5; 8 bases align to TRBD2. The CDR3 is made up of 16 amino acids. The germline V gene encodes CDR1 MNHNS and CDR2 SASEGT. With V trimmed by 4 bases and J by 2 bases, 9 bases remained unmatched. The CDR3 DNA reads TGTGCCAGCAGTGCCTGGGTAGCGGGACTACAAGAGACCCAGTACTTC. Protein sequence: CASSAWVAGLQETQYF.

In DNA, the CDR3 is TGTGCCAGCATCAAACAGGGAGATTCACCCCTCCACTTT. This translates into CASIKQGDSPLHF. The chain links TRBV28 to TRBJ1-6; possible D gene TRBD1, 6 bases. This CDR3 has 13 residues. V was trimmed by 7 bases and J by 8 bases, leaving 12 bases between them. Per the germline V gene, CDR1 is MDHEN and CDR2 is SYDVKM.